Each of the 25 T cell receptor beta chains below was sequenced from the same sample in a study of regulatory T cells in long-lasting Graves disease. Library construction for TCR beta used iRepertoire HTBI primers and Arm-PCR of CDR3 regions. MiXCR was run by TCRdb on the multiplex PCR reads, yielding one entry per CDR3 protein. Of about half a million distinct CDR3 sequences in the sample, 12% were seen once. Described time point: newly diagnosed GD, antithyroid drugs for less than 3 months. With RNA extracted from PBMCs as input, the TCR library was made. This sample was shared with a second study, whose subject was T cells in Graves' hyperthyroidism and ophthalmopathy.

The sequencing here drew on peripheral blood mononuclear cells (PBMCs), taken at new diagnosis, from a patient treated with antithyroid drugs. The receptors shown here come from a woman aged 25-40 years with Graves disease.

This clonotype was seen many times. This rearrangement joins TRBV10-3 to TRBJ1-2; no reliable D call. Germline assignment: CDR1 ENHRY and CDR2 SYGVKD. There are 13 residues in the CDR3. Trimming removed 3 bases from V and 7 bases from J, with 12 bases in between. The CDR3 DNA reads TGTGCCATCAGTGATAACCCGCGGGGTGGCTACACCTTC. Translated, it gives CAISDNPRGGYTF.

The chain couples TRBV30 to TRBJ1-1; possible D gene TRBD1, 5 bases. The germline V and J ends were trimmed by 0 bases and 5 bases, with 13 bases remaining between them. The CDR3 has 14 amino acids. Germline loops: CDR1 GTSNPN, CDR2 SVGIG (reference sequence). The CDR3 nucleotides are TGTGCCTGGAGTGTCCGCGGACACTTTACTGAAGCTTTCTTT. Translated: CAWSVRGHFTEAFF. Filled out from reference TRBV30 and TRBJ1-1, the complete variable domain reads SQTIHQWPATLVQPVGSPLSLECTVEGTSNPNLYWYRQAAGRGLQLLFYSVGIGQISSEVPQNLSASRPQDRQFILSSKKLLLSDSGFYLCAWSVRGHFTEAFFGQGTRLTVV.

The J gene is TRBJ1-2, the V gene TRBV11-2; the D is unclear. V was trimmed by 5 bases and J by 4 bases, leaving 17 bases between them. This CDR3 is 15 amino acids long. The germline gives CDR1 SGHAT, CDR2 FQNNGV. CDR3 DNA: TGTGCCAGCAGCCCTCAACATGCAGTCGGCTATGGCTACACCTTC. Residues: CASSPQHAVGYGYTF.

This clonotype occurred many times. This sequence joins TRBV28 and TRBJ2-1; no clear D gene. Germline CDR1 is MDHEN and CDR2 is SYDVKM. V dropped 6 bases and J dropped 4 bases, with 13 bases sitting between them. The CDR3 totals 14 residues. CDR3 in amino acids: CASSQWGSYNEQFF. DNA for the CDR3: TGTGCCAGCAGCCAATGGGGATCTTACAATGAGCAGTTCTTC.

This clonotype was detected many times. The chain couples TRBV19 to TRBJ2-6; TRBD1 is a possible D gene (6 bases). CDR1 and CDR2 from the germline V gene are LNHDA and SQIVND (reference sequence). Trimming cost V 9 bases and J 1 base, with 25 bases left between them. The CDR3 has 19 residues. The CDR3 sequence is CASRSTRLTQGSGANVLTF. As DNA, the CDR3 is TGTGCCAGCAGGAGCACAAGACTTACACAGGGATCTGGGGCCAACGTCCTGACTTTC.

This clonotype was seen a few times. This chain joins TRBV16 and TRBJ1-5, with D maybe TRBD1 (5 bases). The CDR3 consists of 15 residues. Germline CDR1 is KGHSY and CDR2 is FQNENV. The V end lost 4 bases, the J end lost 8 bases, and 18 bases lay between the germline ends. The CDR3 nucleotides are TGTGCCAGCAGCCTTATGACCAGGGCTGGGGAGCCCCAGCATTTT. It translates to CASSLMTRAGEPQHF.

For the CDR3, the DNA is TGTGCCATCCGGACTAGCGGGGGGGGAGATACGCAGTATTTT. Protein: CAIRTSGGGDTQYF. V and J are TRBV10-3 and TRBJ2-3, with 15 nucleotides matching TRBD2. J gave up 5 bases and V 8 bases, and 2 bases lay outside the gene matches. The V gene's germline CDR1 is ENHRY and CDR2 SYGVKD. This CDR3 region has 14 residues.

This clonotype has ten or more counts. The chain couples TRBV10-3 to TRBJ2-5, with 10 bases fitting TRBD2. Trimming removed 6 bases from V and 1 base from J; junction bases left unmatched: 5. Looked up from germline, CDR1 is ENHRY and CDR2 is SYGVKD. CDR3 size: 15 residues. CDR3 sequence reads: CAIRAGTSAQETQYF. For the CDR3, the DNA is TGTGCCATCAGAGCCGGGACTAGCGCCCAAGAGACCCAGTACTTC.

The gene calls are TRBV19 and TRBJ1-3; no reliable D call. This CDR3 contains 12 residues. Germline lookup yields CDR1 LNHDA and CDR2 SQIVND (reference sequence). Trimming stripped 5 bases from V and 2 bases from J, with 4 bases between. This CDR3 reads CASSWPGNTIYF. The CDR3 nucleotides read TGTGCCAGTAGTTGGCCTGGAAACACCATATATTTT.

This clonotype was picked up a small number of times. CDR3 coding DNA: TGCGCCAGCAGCTTGGAGGTGGGGAACACCGGGGAGCTGTTTTTT. Residues: CASSLEVGNTGELFF. This rearrangement joins TRBV5-1 to TRBJ2-2, with D unclear. V lost 0 bases and J 1 base, leaving 7 bases between the germline ends. Per the germline V gene, CDR1 is SGHRS and CDR2 is YFSETQ. This CDR3 is 15 amino acids long.

Remarks on this clonotype: One base away lies a much larger clone, so this may be a sequencing read error. The V call is TRBV2, the J call TRBJ1-1; D is possibly TRBD1 (6 bases). CDR3 length: 14 amino acids. CDR1 is SNHLY, CDR2 FYNNEI, per germline. CDR3 amino acids: CASSETYGDTEALF. CDR3 DNA: TGTGCCAGCAGTGAGACGTATGGGGACACTGAAGCTCTCTTT.

This chain uses TRBV12-3 or TRBV12-4 with TRBJ1-1; 7 bases are a match to TRBD1. V lost 3 bases to trimming and J lost 0 bases; unmatched junction nucleotides: 4. The CDR3 is 15 residues long. CDR3 nucleotides: TGTGCCAGCAGTTTTGGGACAGTCCTGAACACTGAAGCTTTCTTT. It codes for CASSFGTVLNTEAFF.

This clonotype was counted at least ten times. This chain links TRBV20-1 with TRBJ2-1, with 14 bases matching TRBD2. Germline V gene lookup returns CDR1 DFQATT and CDR2 SNEGSKA (reference sequence). V was clipped by 3 bases and J by 7 bases; unmatched bases: 14. This CDR3 is built from 18 residues. CDR3 sequence: CSARSGLAGVRPGNEQFF. The CDR3 DNA follows: TGCAGTGCTAGGTCGGGACTAGCGGGAGTTCGCCCGGGAAATGAGCAGTTCTTC.

The chain is built from TRBV20-1 and TRBJ1-1, with a weak D call TRBD1 (5 bases). Germline lookup yields CDR1 DFQATT and CDR2 SNEGSKA (reference sequence). The CDR3 extends over 16 amino acids. V was shortened by 1 base and J by 1 base, with 16 bases between the two germline ends. The CDR3, as DNA: TGCAGTGCTAGAGGGGCACAGCGGGGGACGAACACTGAAGCTTTCTTT. The encoded protein is CSARGAQRGTNTEAFF.

J is TRBJ2-5 and V is TRBV28, with D tentatively TRBD2 (6 bases). Per the germline V gene, CDR1 is MDHEN and CDR2 is SYDVKM. This CDR3 is 17 amino acids long. Deletions cut 5 bases from V and 2 bases from J, with 21 bases between. The CDR3 region is CASSPPMGGDRQETQYF. The CDR3 nucleotides read TGTGCCAGCAGTCCCCCCATGGGGGGAGATAGGCAAGAGACCCAGTACTTC.

Ten or more counts support this clonotype. The chain links TRBV9 to TRBJ1-1; D not certain. The V end lost 5 bases, the J end lost 1 base, and 9 bases lay between the germline ends. This CDR3 has 13 residues. Germline loops: CDR1 SGDLS, CDR2 YYNGEE. The CDR3 here is CASSPMGNTEAFF. The CDR3 bases are TGTGCCAGCAGTCCCATGGGGAACACTGAAGCTTTCTTT.

This clonotype occurred many times. The chain couples TRBV27 to TRBJ2-1, with D unresolved. This CDR3 region has 14 residues. In germline, CDR1 is MNHEY, CDR2 SMNVEV (reference sequence). V was shortened by 0 bases and J by 5 bases, with 8 bases between the two germline ends. CDR3 coding DNA: TGTGCCAGCAGTTTATCTAGCACTAACAATGAGCAGTTCTTC. This sequence encodes CASSLSSTNNEQFF.

In the case of this clonotype: This may arise from a read error, as a much more abundant clone is one base away. The chain joins TRBV9 to TRBJ2-1; weak D call: TRBD1 (6 bases). Trimming pared 3 bases from V and 2 bases from J, leaving 12 bases between. Germline V CDR1 and CDR2: SGDLS, YYNGEE. The CDR3 runs 15 residues. The chain's CDR3 is CASSEDSRAYNEQFF. CDR3 DNA sequence: TGTGCCAGCAGCGAGGACAGCCGCGCCTACAATGAGCAGTTCTTC. The whole variable domain, filled in from reference TRBV9 and TRBJ2-1, reads DSGVTQTPKHLITATGQRVTLRCSPRSGDLSVYWYQQSLDQGLQFLIQYYNGEERAKGNILERFSAQQFPDLHSELNLSSLELGDSALYFCASSEDSRAYNEQFFGPGTRLTVL.

In its sample, this clonotype was seen many times. This chain joins TRBV28 and TRBJ2-3, with D unresolved. The CDR3 runs to 14 residues. From germline, CDR1 is MDHEN and CDR2 SYDVKM. Trimming took 5 bases from V and 6 from J, leaving 15 bases between them. The CDR3 protein is CASSPLRASDTQYF. Written as DNA, the CDR3 is TGTGCCAGCAGTCCCCTCCGGGCTTCGGATACGCAGTATTTT.

This rearrangement joins TRBV4-2 to TRBJ2-7; TRBD2 might be the D (7 bases). The V gene lost 1 base and the J gene lost 0 bases, with 13 bases spanning the gap. This CDR3 region has 16 residues. Germline V lookup: CDR1 LGHNA, CDR2 YNFKEQ. In DNA, the CDR3 is TGTGCCAGCAGCCAAGTAGGGGGGGGAGCCTCCTACGAGCAGTACTTC. This sequence encodes CASSQVGGGASYEQYF.

This clonotype has a count of ten or more. For the CDR3, the DNA is TGTGCCAGCAGTTTAAGCTATGGAGGCACTGAAGCTTTCTTT. It translates to CASSLSYGGTEAFF. The chain recombines TRBV27 with TRBJ1-1; no reliable D call. Trimming took 2 bases from V and 4 from J, leaving 11 bases between them. The CDR3 covers 14 residues. Germline V gives CDR1 MNHEY, CDR2 SMNVEV (reference sequence).

This clonotype has ten or more counts. The chain is built from TRBV4-3 and TRBJ2-2, with a tentative D call TRBD1 (6 bases). Per germline, CDR1 LGHNA and CDR2 YSLEER. CDR3 size: 15 residues. The germline V and J ends were trimmed by 4 bases and 6 bases, with 15 bases remaining between them. CDR3 nucleotides: TGCGCCAGCAGCCTGGTACAGGGATATTCCGGGGAGCTGTTTTTT. Translated: CASSLVQGYSGELFF.

V gene TRBV7-3 combines with J gene TRBJ2-7; D might be TRBD2 (6 bases). Germline CDR1 is SGHTA and CDR2 is FQGTGA. This CDR3 region has 15 residues. Between the trimmed V and J ends, which lost 6 bases and 4 bases, there was a span of 19 bases. CDR3 DNA sequence: TGTGCCAGCAGTCCATCCGGGAGTAATTGGTACGAGCAGTACTTC. It encodes CASSPSGSNWYEQYF.

This clonotype was seen a handful of times. The chain combines TRBV6-1 with TRBJ2-7, with D possibly matching TRBD1 (6 bases). V was clipped by 5 bases and J by 6 bases, with 14 bases between them. Germline-derived CDR1 and CDR2 are MNHNS and SASEGT. This CDR3 comprises 13 residues. CDR3 in amino acids: CASSPFQDSEQYF. The CDR3 coding sequence is TGTGCCAGCAGTCCTTTCCAGGACAGCGAGCAGTACTTC.

This clonotype has only a few counts. This chain uses TRBV20-1 with TRBJ2-3; D is perhaps TRBD1 (5 bases). V lost 7 bases to trimming and J lost 4 bases, with 15 bases between them. The CDR3 contains 13 residues. In germline, CDR1 is DFQATT, CDR2 SNEGSKA (reference sequence). The CDR3 loop reads CSVPGRAADTQYF. The CDR3 coding sequence is TGCAGTGTACCAGGCAGGGCGGCAGATACGCAGTATTTT.